A selection of T cell receptor beta chains follows, all from one sample in a study of blood T cells in healthy people across ages. Via MiXCR, TCRdb re-called the 5' RACE reads, giving one row per CDR3 protein. The table lists around 650,000 distinct CDR3 sequences, roughly 41% of them singletons. Sequenced material: blood. These receptors were obtained from a man older than 75 in good health. The CDR3 runs from the conserved cysteine through the conserved F or W.

v_call: TRBV28
cdr3_aa: CASSLPGVNTEAFF

v_call: TRBV4-1
cdr3_aa: CASSPPDRRNTGELFF

v_call: TRBV7-2
cdr3_aa: CASSLASAGGSDTQYF

v_call: TRBV27
cdr3_aa: CASMGAGEQYF

v_call: TRBV30
cdr3_aa: CAWKPGGQETQYF

v_call: TRBV12-3/TRBV12-4
cdr3_aa: CASSSRNADTQYF

v_call: TRBV6-2/TRBV6-3
cdr3_aa: CASSTRPGPFYGEQFF

v_call: TRBV20-1
cdr3_aa: CSARFGGDTQYF

v_call: TRBV7-3
cdr3_aa: CASSPFGGTGELFF

v_call: TRBV6-2/TRBV6-3
cdr3_aa: CASSYYTSGSRGTGELFF

v_call: TRBV7-9
cdr3_aa: CASSTRTGPTNEKLFF

v_call: TRBV6-2/TRBV6-3
cdr3_aa: CASSYQLGGRWGGKTQPQHF

v_call: TRBV27
cdr3_aa: CASSSRDLQNEQFF

v_call: TRBV4-3
cdr3_aa: CASSHAGTTSEQFF

v_call: TRBV28
cdr3_aa: CASSLLGGPVYEQYF

v_call: TRBV4-3
cdr3_aa: CASSQDLMETQYF

v_call: TRBV5-5
cdr3_aa: CASSLARDRGREAGANVLTF

v_call: TRBV10-3
cdr3_aa: CAISQFELSTDTQYF

v_call: TRBV4-3
cdr3_aa: CASSQRRDSSEQFF

v_call: TRBV20-1
cdr3_aa: CSARDPAGVFYNEQFF

v_call: TRBV14
cdr3_aa: CASSRLTSRDSEQYF

v_call: TRBV5-6
cdr3_aa: CASEDSGTDTQYF

v_call: TRBV29-1
cdr3_aa: CSVERGLAGRVDTQYF

v_call: TRBV29-1
cdr3_aa: CSIGLAGEYEQYF

v_call: TRBV3-1
cdr3_aa: CASSQGSPDGETQYF

v_call: TRBV14
cdr3_aa: CASSQVRFQNERFF

v_call: TRBV7-2
cdr3_aa: CASRETNNSPLHF

v_call: TRBV20-1
cdr3_aa: CSARDRPKLVLQETQYF

v_call: TRBV29-1
cdr3_aa: CSAEQGGYTF

v_call: TRBV11-3
cdr3_aa: CASRVLGQGFLYEQYF

v_call: TRBV9
cdr3_aa: CASSFRGQGADTQYF

v_call: TRBV7-2
cdr3_aa: CASSLPAVRRGYTF

v_call: TRBV24-1
cdr3_aa: CATSDPSDGAGELFF

v_call: TRBV7-9
cdr3_aa: CASSLGSLDTQYF

v_call: TRBV14
cdr3_aa: CASSTWTAPDSPLHF

v_call: TRBV12-3/TRBV12-4
cdr3_aa: CASSLWTSGSTDTQYF

v_call: TRBV16
cdr3_aa: CASSQSYSRNQPQHF

v_call: TRBV5-1
cdr3_aa: CASSSTGGEGTDTQYF

v_call: TRBV20-1
cdr3_aa: CSAKEDRGFNEQYF

v_call: TRBV28
cdr3_aa: CASSLNGEGGYQPQHF

v_call: TRBV27
cdr3_aa: CASSLSGVETQYF

v_call: TRBV3-1
cdr3_aa: CDLARGDYEQFF

v_call: TRBV20-1
cdr3_aa: CSQTGTSGAINEQFF

v_call: TRBV7-2
cdr3_aa: CASSPGEVSKNIQYF

v_call: TRBV6-2/TRBV6-3
cdr3_aa: CASTSPGKNIQYF

v_call: TRBV20-1
cdr3_aa: CSAWGETDNEQYF

v_call: TRBV11-3
cdr3_aa: CASSFGTSGQETQYF

v_call: TRBV12-3/TRBV12-4
cdr3_aa: CASSLGTAGGQETQYF

v_call: TRBV6-2/TRBV6-3
cdr3_aa: CASSYRPGVSGYTF

v_call: TRBV7-3
cdr3_aa: CASSATGGRYGYTF

v_call: TRBV6-1
cdr3_aa: CASSEMTSGIRETQYF